The 32 T cell receptor beta chains presented below share a single source sample, sequenced in a study of T-cell reconstitution after alpha-beta-depleted transplantation in children. A TCRbeta library incorporating unique molecular identifiers was prepared. In TCRdb, the PCR reads were re-called with MiXCR into one record per CDR3 protein. The sample lists more than 200,000 distinct CDR3 sequences; 7.5% to 9.5% were seen once. Material: PBMCs, mostly from graft donor cells, obtained 360 days after TCRalphabeta/CD19-depleted stem cell transplant. All receptors come from a male patient between 2 and 15 years old who had a stem cell transplant for acute myeloid leukemia, so the T cells may come from the graft donor.

The chain recombines TRBV6-1 with TRBJ2-1, with 8 bases fitting TRBD2. The V and J ends lost 6 bases and 8 bases, in that order; junction bases with no gene match: 12. This CDR3 has 15 amino acids. Per the germline V gene, CDR1 is MNHNS and CDR2 is SASEGT. CDR3 region: CASSRPGTSHYEQFF. CDR3 bases: TGTGCCAGCAGCCGCCCCGGGACTAGTCACTATGAGCAGTTCTTC.

This clonotype occurred many times. This chain links TRBV12-3 or TRBV12-4 with TRBJ2-3; 9 bases fit TRBD2. The CDR3 has 16 residues. V lost 5 bases and J lost 0; bases outside the gene matches: 6. The CDR3 is CASSPYSGSSTDTQYF. CDR3 nucleotide sequence: TGTGCCAGCAGTCCCTATAGCGGGAGCAGCACAGATACGCAGTATTTT.

Only a few counts were recorded for this clonotype. The J gene is TRBJ1-2, the V gene TRBV29-1; D not resolved. CDR1 is SQVTM and CDR2 is ANQGSEA in the germline V gene. There are 12 residues in the CDR3. The germline V and J ends were trimmed by 7 bases and 4 bases, with 13 bases remaining between them. CDR3 nucleotides: TGCAGCGCTCCCGGGAGCCCCTATGGCTACACCTTC. This sequence encodes CSAPGSPYGYTF.

The rearrangement uses TRBV20-1 and TRBJ2-1, with 7 bases matching TRBD2. J was trimmed by 8 bases and V by 3 bases; bases with no gene match: 13. The CDR3 extends over 15 amino acids. Germline V gene sequence: CDR1 DFQATT, CDR2 SNEGSKA (reference sequence). This CDR3 is CSARAGTTPEDEQFF. The CDR3 DNA follows: TGCAGTGCTAGGGCAGGGACTACCCCCGAGGATGAGCAGTTCTTC.

The chain couples TRBV7-2 to TRBJ2-7; the D gene is possibly TRBD2 (6 bases). CDR1 is SGHTA, CDR2 FQGNSA, per germline. The CDR3 totals 14 residues. V gave up 1 base and J gave up 4 bases, with 11 bases separating them. The CDR3 coding sequence is TGTGCCAGCAGCTTAGGCGCGCGGGGTTACGAGCAGTACTTC. Its protein product is CASSLGARGYEQYF. Supplemented by reference TRBV7-2 and TRBJ2-7, the full variable domain reads GAGVSQSPSNKVTEKGKDVELRCDPISGHTALYWYRQSLGQGLEFLIYFQGNSAPDKSGLPSDRFSAERTGGSVSTLTIQRTQQEDSAVYLCASSLGARGYEQYFGPGTRLTVT.

In its sample, this clonotype was seen many times. The chain uses TRBV5-1 and TRBJ2-5; D is possibly TRBD2 (6 bases). There are 14 residues in the CDR3. CDR1 and CDR2 (germline): SGHRS, YFSETQ. V shed 3 bases and J shed 4 bases, with 13 bases lying between them. CDR3 protein: CASSSPTRRETQYF. CDR3 DNA: TGCGCCAGCAGCTCGCCGACTAGAAGAGAGACCCAGTACTTC.

This clonotype has a handful of counts. The rearrangement joins TRBV5-1 to TRBJ2-3; the D gene could be TRBD1 or TRBD2 (6 bases each). This CDR3 contains 15 residues. Germline V CDR1 and CDR2: SGHRS, YFSETQ. V was trimmed by 7 bases and J by 2 bases, leaving 17 bases between them. CDR3 coding DNA: TGCGCCAGCTCCCCCTTGGGGGGCCCCACAGATACGCAGTATTTT. Protein sequence: CASSPLGGPTDTQYF.

This clonotype was recorded many times. This chain connects TRBV12-3 or TRBV12-4 to TRBJ1-2; no definite D call. This CDR3 has 14 residues. The germline V and J ends were trimmed by 7 bases and 9 bases, with 21 bases remaining between them. The CDR3 DNA reads as TGTGCCAGCACCTTGCGCGGTGGGCGATCCCGCTACACCTTC. This codes for CASTLRGGRSRYTF.

Ten or more counts support this clonotype. V usage is TRBV7-2 and J usage is TRBJ2-3; D is unclear. Deletions cut 5 bases from V and 6 bases from J, with 15 bases between. Germline V gene data show CDR1 as SGHTA and CDR2 as FQGNSA. This CDR3 has 14 amino acids. CDR3 protein: CASSGWWGTDTQYF. The CDR3 DNA is TGTGCCAGCAGCGGGTGGTGGGGAACCGATACGCAGTATTTT.

This clonotype was recorded at least ten times. The CDR3 protein is CSVESVLSSGDYNEQFF. The CDR3 DNA sequence: TGCAGCGTTGAATCCGTTTTGTCTAGCGGGGATTACAATGAGCAGTTCTTC. This chain joins TRBV29-1 and TRBJ2-1; 9 positions match TRBD2. V shed 2 bases and J 4 bases; nucleotides not matched to a gene: 12. The germline V gene has CDR1 SQVTM and CDR2 ANQGSEA. The CDR3 runs to 17 residues.

In this sample, this clonotype turned up a few times. The chain links TRBV7-2 to TRBJ2-1; 8 bases line up with TRBD2. The CDR3 spans 15 residues. Germline CDR1 SGHTA, CDR2 FQGNSA. The J segment lost 7 bases and the V segment lost 1 base, leaving 6 bases of the junction unmatched. The CDR3 protein is CASSLVGSGTNEQFF. Written as DNA, the CDR3 is TGTGCCAGCAGCTTAGTGGGTAGCGGGACTAATGAGCAGTTCTTC.

The chain carries TRBV15 and TRBJ2-1; D possibly corresponds to TRBD2 (5 bases). The J call could be wrong; TRBJ2-7 is a better fit for the DNA end. The length of the CDR3 is 14 residues. CDR1 is LNHNV, CDR2 YYDKDF, per germline (reference sequence). CDR3: CATHPQNLRDEQYF. The CDR3 nucleotides read TGTGCCACTCATCCCCAGAATCTGAGGGATGAGCAGTACTTC.

This clonotype was found a few times. The chain has TRBV2 and TRBJ2-3; 8 bases are a match to TRBD2. Trimming took 11 bases from V and 2 from J; bases not matched to a gene: 9. Germline CDR1 SNHLY, CDR2 FYNNEI. The CDR3 loop spans 14 amino acids. The CDR3 loop is CAALVAGPTDTQYF. CDR3 nucleotide sequence: TGTGCCGCACTAGTAGCGGGGCCCACAGATACGCAGTATTTT. The full variable domain, rest sourced from reference TRBV2 and TRBJ2-3, is EPEVTQTPSHQVTQMGQEVILRCVPISNHLYFYWYRQILGQKVEFLVSFYNNEISEKSEIFDDQFSVERPDGSNFTLKIRSTKLEDSAMYFCAALVAGPTDTQYFGPGTRLTVL.

This clonotype was detected many times. The chain recombines TRBV4-2 with TRBJ2-3; possibly TRBD2 for D (6 bases). This CDR3 contains 16 residues. Germline loops: CDR1 LGHNA, CDR2 YNFKEQ. V was pared by 6 bases and J by 3 bases, with 19 bases between. CDR3 nucleotide sequence: TGTGCCAGCAGGAGATCCGGGAGTTCGTCGACAGATACGCAGTATTTT. Translation gives CASRRSGSSSTDTQYF.

This chain connects TRBV11-1 to TRBJ2-1; 12 bases fit TRBD2. Germline CDR1 SGHAT, CDR2 FQDESV (reference sequence). The CDR3 runs 18 residues. Unmatched junction bases numbered 10, after V lost 7 bases and J lost 0 bases. CDR3 in amino acids: CASNPSGRALSSYNEQFF. Written as DNA, the CDR3 is TGTGCCAGCAATCCTAGCGGGAGGGCCTTGAGCTCCTACAATGAGCAGTTCTTC.

Only a few counts were recorded for this clonotype. This rearrangement joins TRBV5-1 to TRBJ2-1, with D perhaps TRBD1 or TRBD2 (5 bases each). This CDR3 region has 16 residues. Germline CDR1 is SGHRS and CDR2 is YFSETQ. Trimming took off 7 bases at V and 0 bases at J, with 17 bases between the two ends. The CDR3 region is CASGANVGSSYNEQFF. DNA for the CDR3: TGCGCCAGCGGGGCCAATGTTGGGAGCTCCTACAATGAGCAGTTCTTC.

This clonotype has a count of ten or more. J is TRBJ2-3 and V is TRBV20-1, with D possibly being TRBD1 (6 bases). V was trimmed by 1 base and J by 0 bases, leaving 8 bases between them. CDR1 is DFQATT and CDR2 is SNEGSKA in the germline V gene (reference sequence). The CDR3 covers 14 residues. In DNA, the CDR3 is TGCAGTGCTAGAGCCAGGGGTAGCACAGATACGCAGTATTTT. Its protein product is CSARARGSTDTQYF.

This clonotype was recorded a few times. The gene calls are TRBV20-1 and TRBJ1-3; D is unclear. This CDR3 comprises 14 residues. V was shortened by 2 bases and J by 0 bases, with 8 bases between the two germline ends. In germline, CDR1 is DFQATT, CDR2 SNEGSKA (reference sequence). The CDR3 DNA is TGCAGTGCTAGAAGCGGCCCCTCTGGAAACACCATATATTTT. Translating gives CSARSGPSGNTIYF.

This clonotype has a count of ten or more. The CDR3 nucleotides read TGTGCCAGCAGTCCCCGGGTTGGACAAGAGACCCAGTACTTC. This sequence encodes CASSPRVGQETQYF. V gene TRBV12-3 or TRBV12-4 combines with J gene TRBJ2-5; no definite D call. This CDR3 region has 14 residues. Trimming took off 5 bases at V and 2 bases at J, with 12 bases between the two ends.

The genes are TRBV20-1 and TRBJ2-3; 8 nucleotides align to TRBD1. This CDR3 is 14 amino acids long. V was clipped by 4 bases and J by 5 bases; unmatched bases: 8. The V gene's germline CDR1 is DFQATT and CDR2 SNEGSKA (reference sequence). The DNA for the CDR3 is TGCAGTGCTATAGGACAGGGTCATAGAGATACGCAGTATTTT. Its translation: CSAIGQGHRDTQYF.

This clonotype came up a few times. The V gene is TRBV6-1, the J gene TRBJ2-7; 7 nucleotides line up with TRBD1. The CDR3 is 14 amino acids. Germline V lookup: CDR1 MNHNS, CDR2 SASEGT. V was clipped by 10 bases and J by 1 base; unmatched bases: 10. CDR3 in DNA: TGTGCCACCACAGAGACAGGGAGTTCCTACGAGCAGTACTTC. It yields the protein CATTETGSSYEQYF.

The chain carries TRBV20-1 and TRBJ2-5; TRBD2 might be the D (6 bases). The CDR3 runs to 16 residues. From germline, CDR1 is DFQATT and CDR2 SNEGSKA (reference sequence). V was pared by 5 bases and J by 1 base, with 20 bases between. In DNA form, the CDR3 reads TGCAGTGCTTTCCCCGGAAGCGGGTCAACCCAAGAGACCCAGTACTTC. Amino acids: CSAFPGSGSTQETQYF.

This clonotype turned up a few times. The chain joins TRBV5-1 to TRBJ1-1; 7 bases are a match to TRBD1. The V segment lost 4 bases and the J segment 2 bases; nucleotides outside the gene matches: 5. The CDR3 totals 14 residues. The germline V gene has CDR1 SGHRS and CDR2 YFSETQ. The CDR3 region is CASSRTGVNTEAFF. As DNA, the CDR3 is TGCGCCAGCAGCAGAACAGGGGTCAACACTGAAGCTTTCTTT. Drawing the rest from reference TRBV5-1 and TRBJ1-1, the complete variable domain is KAGVTQTPRYLIKTRGQQVTLSCSPISGHRSVSWYQQTPGQGLQFLFEYFSETQRNKGNFPGRFSGRQFSNSRSEMNVSTLELGDSALYLCASSRTGVNTEAFFGQGTRLTVV.

The table lists this clonotype with many counts. The rearrangement links TRBV12-5 to TRBJ2-7, with TRBD2 matching 14 bases. The CDR3 covers 16 residues. The V gene end was trimmed by 1 base and the J gene end by 2 bases; junction bases not matched to a gene: 1. Germline CDR1 LGHNT, CDR2 FRNRAP. CDR3 protein: CASGLAGLAGAYEQYV. CDR3 DNA sequence: TGTGCTAGTGGTTTGGCGGGACTAGCGGGGGCCTACGAGCAGTACGTC.

This clonotype was seen a handful of times. The chain combines TRBV12-3 or TRBV12-4 with TRBJ2-2; the match to TRBD1 covers 7 bases. V shed 8 bases, J shed 2 bases, and the junction held 8 bases outside the gene matches. The CDR3 has 15 amino acids. The CDR3 loop is CASLFGTANTGELFF. CDR3 DNA: TGTGCCAGCCTATTCGGGACAGCCAACACCGGGGAGCTGTTTTTT.

V usage is TRBV18 and J usage is TRBJ2-7; 12 bases line up with TRBD2. The germline V gene encodes CDR1 KGHSH and CDR2 LQKENI. The CDR3 runs to 17 residues. V shed 1 base and J 0 bases; nucleotides not matched to a gene: 4. The CDR3 bases are TGTGCCAGCTCACCACGACTAGCGGGAGCCCCCTCCTACGAGCAGTACTTC. Its translation: CASSPRLAGAPSYEQYF. The whole variable domain, filled in from reference TRBV18 and TRBJ2-7, reads NAGVMQNPRHLVRRRGQEARLRCSPMKGHSHVYWYRQLPEEGLKFMVYLQKENIIDESGMPKERFSAEFPKEGPSILRIQQVVRGDSAAYFCASSPRLAGAPSYEQYFGPGTRLTVT.

This clonotype was seen only a few times. The V gene is TRBV12-3 or TRBV12-4, the J gene TRBJ2-2; 10 nucleotides align to TRBD2. The trim removed 5 bases at V and 3 bases at J, leaving 12 bases unmatched. This CDR3 region has 18 residues. The chain's CDR3 is CASSPLAGALTDTGELFF. The CDR3 nucleotides read TGTGCCAGCAGTCCTCTAGCGGGAGCCTTGACCGACACCGGGGAGCTGTTTTTT.

This clonotype was seen a handful of times. In DNA, the CDR3 is TGTGCCATCAGTGAGGTCCCGTCGGGGAATGAAAAACTGTTTTTT. Protein product: CAISEVPSGNEKLFF. The gene calls are TRBV10-3 and TRBJ1-4, with D unresolved. The V and J ends lost 2 bases and 5 bases respectively, with 12 bases between them. Germline V gives CDR1 ENHRY, CDR2 SYGVKD. This CDR3 comprises 15 residues.

The genes are TRBV5-4 and TRBJ1-2; 7 nucleotides match TRBD1. The CDR3 runs 15 residues. Germline CDR1 is SGHNT and CDR2 is YYREEE (reference sequence). V shed 0 bases, J shed 0 bases, and the junction held 2 bases outside the gene matches. The DNA for the CDR3 is TGTGCCAGCAGCTTGGGGGGACAGACTAACTATGGCTACACCTTC. It encodes CASSLGGQTNYGYTF.

This clonotype was detected a few times. The chain recombines TRBV5-1 with TRBJ2-1; 7 bases are shared with TRBD1. The germline V gene has CDR1 SGHRS and CDR2 YFSETQ. V was clipped by 0 bases and J by 9 bases; unmatched bases: 15. The CDR3 has 17 amino acids. The CDR3 is CASSLGGFQGVHSEQFF. Written as DNA, the CDR3 is TGCGCCAGCAGCTTGGGGGGCTTTCAGGGGGTCCATAGTGAGCAGTTCTTC.

The V call is TRBV12-3 or TRBV12-4, the J call TRBJ2-7; D unclear. This CDR3 comprises 13 residues. V dropped 3 bases and J dropped 6 bases, with 12 bases sitting between them. In DNA form, the CDR3 reads TGTGCCAGCAGTTTCTTACCTCTTACCGAGCAGTACTTC. As protein: CASSFLPLTEQYF.

This clonotype was picked up many times. The chain joins TRBV5-1 to TRBJ1-1; D not resolved. Germline V gene sequence: CDR1 SGHRS, CDR2 YFSETQ. The germline V and J ends were trimmed by 1 base and 1 base, with 8 bases remaining between them. The CDR3 consists of 14 residues. The CDR3 protein is CASSLQGPNTEAFF. The CDR3 nucleotides read TGCGCCAGCAGCTTGCAAGGACCGAACACTGAAGCTTTCTTT.